Listed here are 30 T cell receptor beta chains from one sample, sequenced in a study of shared clonotypes between healthy human individuals. The table came from immunoSEQ multiplex PCR; TCRdb's copy has only in-frame clones and leaves some out. The sample lists some 2,500,000 clones, approximately 90% occurring once. The sample was naive CD4+ T cells from PBMCs. Subset defined: CD45RA+ positively selected. The origin of the receptors is a man aged 18-30 years in good health. Some clones in this sample may be carry-over from other donors' samples.

The CDR3 DNA reads TGTGCCTCCAGGGCAGGGGGTACCACTGAAGCTTTCTTT. Translating it yields CASRAGGTTEAFF. This chain connects TRBV6-5 to TRBJ1-1; TRBD1 matches at 7 bases. The germline CDR1 and CDR2 sequences are MNHEY and SVGAGI. Trimming took 11 bases from V and 4 from J; bases not matched to a gene: 10. The CDR3 contains 13 residues.

This chain joins TRBV5-1 and TRBJ2-5; possibly TRBD1 or TRBD2 for D (6 bases each). CDR1 is SGHRS and CDR2 is YFSETQ in the germline V gene. The CDR3 spans 15 residues. The ends were cut back, 5 bases at V and 2 bases at J, with 16 bases in the middle. In DNA, the CDR3 is TGCGCCAGCAGAGGGGGGCGGGGTCGGCAAGAGACCCAGTACTTC. Its protein product is CASRGGRGRQETQYF.

This clone was detected once. The rearrangement joins TRBV2 to TRBJ1-4, with 10 positions matching TRBD1. J was trimmed by 4 bases and V by 8 bases; bases with no gene match: 7. Germline lookup yields CDR1 SNHLY and CDR2 FYNNEI. The CDR3 totals 15 residues. CDR3 DNA sequence: TGTGCCAGCCGGGACAGGGGCTCTAGTAATGAAAAACTGTTTTTT. This translates into CASRDRGSSNEKLFF.

The sample holds one count of this clone. V is TRBV18 and J is TRBJ1-4; tentatively, D is TRBD1 (6 bases). Germline V gives CDR1 KGHSH, CDR2 LQKENI. The CDR3 is made up of 18 amino acids. Deletions cut 2 bases from V and 8 bases from J, with 24 bases between. CDR3 residues: CASSPTATGHGSREKLFF. CDR3 DNA: TGTGCCAGCTCACCAACGGCCACAGGGCATGGATCGCGCGAAAAACTGTTTTTT.

J is TRBJ2-7 and V is TRBV15; 7 positions agree with TRBD2. The CDR3 totals 15 residues. J gave up 4 bases and V 1 base, and 7 bases lay outside the gene matches. CDR1 is LNHNV, CDR2 YYDKDF, per germline (reference sequence). CDR3 sequence reads: CATSRAPAGRYEQYF. CDR3 nucleotide sequence: TGTGCCACCAGCAGAGCCCCAGCGGGACGGTACGAGCAGTACTTC.

The chain has TRBV11-1 and TRBJ2-1; the D gene is possibly TRBD2 (5 bases). V lost 4 bases, J lost 7 bases, and 20 bases lay in between. This CDR3 is built from 16 residues. Germline loops: CDR1 SGHAT, CDR2 FQDESV (reference sequence). The CDR3 sequence is CASSSDLRTGPNEQFF. CDR3 nucleotide sequence: TGTGCCAGCAGCTCCGACTTACGGACTGGACCAAATGAGCAGTTCTTC.

In the case of this clone: Within the sample, other DNA sequences also encode this same CDR3. The rearrangement links TRBV20-1 to TRBJ2-3, with D hard to call. Trimming removed 5 bases from V and 4 bases from J, with 7 bases in between. The germline V gene encodes CDR1 DFQATT and CDR2 SNEGSKA (reference sequence). The CDR3 is made up of 11 amino acids. CDR3 bases: TGCAGTGCTTTAGTGGCAGATACGCAGTATTTT. Translating it yields CSALVADTQYF.

The chain uses TRBV28 and TRBJ2-5, with TRBD1 matching 10 bases. Germline lookup yields CDR1 MDHEN and CDR2 SYDVKM. Losses at the gene ends were 6 bases for V and 0 bases for J; bases not matched to a gene: 16. CDR3 size: 19 residues. For the CDR3, the DNA is TGTGCCAGCAGGGGAATTCGGGGACAGGGGACCCCCAACCAAGAGACCCAGTACTTC. It translates to CASRGIRGQGTPNQETQYF.

In regard to this clone: Other nucleotide sequences in the sample specify the same CDR3. The chain recombines TRBV5-4 with TRBJ2-5, with 8 bases matching TRBD2. The ends lost 3 bases at V and 1 base at J; junction bases unmatched: 2. Germline-derived CDR1 and CDR2 are SGHNT and YYREEE (reference sequence). The CDR3 totals 14 residues. CDR3 residues: CASSSGGGQETQYF. The CDR3 DNA follows: TGTGCCAGCAGCTCGGGAGGGGGCCAAGAGACCCAGTACTTC.

The genes are TRBV19 and TRBJ1-2, with 8 nucleotides matching TRBD1. J gave up 2 bases and V 6 bases, and 8 bases lay outside the gene matches. Per germline, CDR1 LNHDA and CDR2 SQIVND (reference sequence). The length of the CDR3 is 15 residues. CDR3 coding DNA: TGTGCCAGTAGAACGCAACACAGGGGGAACTATGGCTACACCTTC. Residues: CASRTQHRGNYGYTF.

A single count supports this clone. This CDR3 is CASSLRGETQYF. CDR3 coding DNA: TGTGCCAGCAGTCTTCGTGGAGAGACCCAGTACTTC. This chain uses TRBV6-6 with TRBJ2-5; D not certain. Trimming cost V 5 bases and J 4 bases, with 8 bases left between them. Germline CDR1 reads MNHNY; CDR2 reads SVGAGI (reference sequence). This CDR3 comprises 12 residues.

The chain combines TRBV29-1 with TRBJ1-2; possibly TRBD1 for D (5 bases). V was cut by 1 base and J by 6 bases, with 9 bases left in between. Germline V lookup: CDR1 SQVTM, CDR2 ANQGSEA. The CDR3 runs 12 residues. This CDR3 is CSVEGTLDGYTF. CDR3 in DNA: TGCAGCGTTGAAGGGACACTCGATGGCTACACCTTC.

The CDR3 bases are TGTGCCAGCAGCGCACACATGGGATCAGAGATCTATGGCTACACCTTC. This sequence encodes CASSAHMGSEIYGYTF. The chain carries TRBV9 and TRBJ1-2; D gene unclear. With 3 bases removed from V and 4 bases from J, the gap between germline ends came to 19 bases. CDR1 SGDLS and CDR2 YYNGEE come from the germline V gene. The length of the CDR3 is 16 residues.

This rearrangement joins TRBV11-2 to TRBJ2-5; 8 bases line up with TRBD2. The DNA matches TRBJ2-7 better at its end, which makes the J call doubtful. The germline gives CDR1 SGHAT, CDR2 FQNNGV. The CDR3 extends over 16 amino acids. The CDR3 here is CASSPGPVAGHYEQYF. DNA for the CDR3: TGTGCCAGCAGCCCCGGTCCCGTAGCGGGACACTACGAGCAGTACTTC.

This clone appeared a single time. This chain connects TRBV7-9 to TRBJ1-5; the D is unclear. Trimming pared 5 bases from V and 6 bases from J, leaving 11 bases between. This CDR3 has 13 residues. Germline assignment: CDR1 SEHNR and CDR2 FQNEAQ (reference sequence). The CDR3 coding sequence is TGTGCCAGCAGCCGAGCCGGGCTTCAGCCCCAGCATTTT. Translation: CASSRAGLQPQHF.

Worth noting for this clone: This sample includes further DNA sequences coding for the same CDR3. V is TRBV7-2 and J is TRBJ1-5; no reliable D call. Germline V gene data show CDR1 as SGHTA and CDR2 as FQGNSA. This CDR3 is 12 amino acids long. V shed 4 bases and J shed 3 bases, with 4 bases lying between them. This CDR3 reads CASSSNNQPQHF. The CDR3, as DNA: TGTGCCAGCAGCTCGAACAATCAGCCCCAGCATTTT.

The rearrangement joins TRBV25-1 to TRBJ2-2; 7 positions agree with TRBD1. CDR1 and CDR2 (germline): MGHDK, SYGVNS. CDR3 size: 14 residues. Trimming removed 2 bases from V and 5 bases from J; junction bases left unmatched: 2. CDR3 DNA: TGTGCCAGCAGTGAAAACAGGGGAACCGGGGAGCTGTTTTTT. Protein: CASSENRGTGELFF.

The chain uses TRBV7-3 and TRBJ2-1; the match to TRBD1 covers 7 bases. Germline lookup yields CDR1 SGHTA and CDR2 FQGTGA. With 1 base clipped from V and 3 bases from J, the junction kept 6 bases outside the gene matches. The CDR3 is made up of 16 amino acids. Here the CDR3 DNA reads TGTGCCAGCAGCTTAATCACAGGGGCTTTCTACAATGAGCAGTTCTTC. Its protein is CASSLITGAFYNEQFF.

The V gene is TRBV7-3, the J gene TRBJ2-2; D is undetermined. CDR3 length: 14 residues. The V end lost 5 bases, the J end lost 0 bases, and 7 bases lay between the germline ends. Germline CDR1 SGHTA, CDR2 FQGTGA. The CDR3 sequence: CASSQGPNTGELFF. DNA for the CDR3: TGTGCCAGCAGCCAAGGCCCGAACACCGGGGAGCTGTTTTTT.

This clone is a singleton in its sample. V gene TRBV5-6 combines with J gene TRBJ2-2; 7 bases align to TRBD1. Germline V lookup: CDR1 SGHDT, CDR2 YYEEEE. The CDR3 runs 15 residues. V lost 3 bases to trimming and J lost 3 bases; unmatched junction nucleotides: 5. Here the CDR3 reads CASSSWDRHTGELFF. As DNA, the CDR3 is TGTGCCAGCAGCTCCTGGGACAGACACACCGGGGAGCTGTTTTTT. Drawing the rest from reference TRBV5-6 and TRBJ2-2, the complete variable domain is DAGVTQSPTHLIKTRGQQVTLRCSPKSGHDTVSWYQQALGQGPQFIFQYYEEEERQRGNFPDRFSGHQFPNYSSELNVNALLLGDSALYLCASSSWDRHTGELFFGEGSRLTVL.

The chain links TRBV5-8 to TRBJ2-7; 7 bases fit TRBD1. This CDR3 has 15 amino acids. The junction had 12 bases not matched to a gene; V was cut back by 4 bases and J by 5 bases. The V gene's germline CDR1 is SGHTS and CDR2 YDEGEE. The CDR3 nucleotides are TGTGCCAGCAGCACCATGGACAGGTTGAGGGACGAGCAGTACTTC. This translates into CASSTMDRLRDEQYF.

The chain recombines TRBV5-5 with TRBJ1-4; possible D gene TRBD1, 5 bases. Trimming pared 0 bases from V and 8 bases from J, leaving 11 bases between. Germline values: CDR1 SGHKS, CDR2 YYEKEE (reference sequence). The CDR3 contains 14 residues. The DNA of the CDR3 is TGTGCCAGCAGCTTGGCCGGGGGTCGGGAAAAACTGTTTTTT. As protein: CASSLAGGREKLFF.

In nucleotides, the CDR3 is TGTGCCAGCAGCCCCACCCGGGGCTCTGGAAACACCATATATTTT. As protein: CASSPTRGSGNTIYF. The chain combines TRBV7-9 with TRBJ1-3; D remains unclear. Germline CDR1 is SEHNR and CDR2 is FQNEAQ (reference sequence). V was trimmed by 5 bases and J by 0 bases, leaving 11 bases between them. The CDR3 totals 15 residues.

CDR3 sequence (DNA): TGTGCCAGCAGGGGTTCTAATGAAAAACTGTTTTTT. Its translation is CASRGSNEKLFF. The rearrangement joins TRBV6-5 to TRBJ1-4; D uncertain. CDR3 length equals 12 residues. Looked up from germline, CDR1 is MNHEY and CDR2 is SVGAGI. Trimming shortened V by 6 bases and J by 3 bases, and 5 bases separated the two germline ends.

This chain links TRBV9 with TRBJ2-2; TRBD2 aligns across 10 bases. The CDR3 loop spans 21 amino acids. Losses at the gene ends were 0 bases for V and 0 bases for J; bases not matched to a gene: 14. Germline loops: CDR1 SGDLS, CDR2 YYNGEE. In DNA, the CDR3 is TGTGCCAGCAGCGTAGGCCTGAGAGTAGCGGGAGGCCGCGCGAACACCGGGGAGCTGTTTTTT. Translated, it gives CASSVGLRVAGGRANTGELFF.

V and J are TRBV4-1 and TRBJ1-1; D is undetermined. Germline CDR1 MGHRA, CDR2 YSYEKL. CDR3 size: 13 residues. V lost 1 base and J 1 base, leaving 4 bases between the germline ends. CDR3 DNA sequence: TGCGCCAGCAGCCAAGTCAGGAACACTGAAGCTTTCTTT. Protein sequence: CASSQVRNTEAFF.

The V and J genes are TRBV7-7 and TRBJ1-5; D remains ambiguous. Germline V gene sequence: CDR1 SSHAT, CDR2 FNYEAQ (reference sequence). Trimming took 6 bases from V and 7 from J, leaving 13 bases between them. The CDR3 extends over 13 amino acids. CDR3 sequence (DNA): TGTGCCAGCAGTCTAGCCCCGCGGCAGCCCCAGCATTTT. It is translated as CASSLAPRQPQHF.

The chain has TRBV28 and TRBJ1-2; 10 positions match TRBD1. The CDR3 loop spans 14 amino acids. Germline V gene sequence: CDR1 MDHEN, CDR2 SYDVKM. Unmatched junction bases numbered 2, after V lost 5 bases and J lost 2 bases. The CDR3 here is CASSGDRGNYGYTF. CDR3 bases: TGTGCCAGCAGTGGGGACAGGGGAAACTATGGCTACACCTTC.

This clone showed up just once. The chain uses TRBV27 and TRBJ1-2; 10 bases are shared with TRBD1. J lost 4 bases, V lost 5 bases, and 7 bases had no gene match. The germline CDR1 and CDR2 sequences are MNHEY and SMNVEV (reference sequence). CDR3 length: 15 amino acids. The CDR3, as DNA: TGTGCCAGCAGTGCTCGGGACAGGGGTATCTATGGCTACACCTTC. Its protein is CASSARDRGIYGYTF.

This clone is a singleton in its sample. J is TRBJ2-7 and V is TRBV15, with D perhaps TRBD1 (8 bases). This CDR3 is 15 amino acids long. The ends were cut back, 5 bases at V and 1 base at J, with 15 bases in the middle. CDR1 is LNHNV and CDR2 is YYDKDF in the germline V gene (reference sequence). This chain's CDR3 is CATSPGGGSSYEQYF. CDR3 in DNA: TGTGCCACCAGCCCAGGGGGCGGGAGTTCCTACGAGCAGTACTTC.